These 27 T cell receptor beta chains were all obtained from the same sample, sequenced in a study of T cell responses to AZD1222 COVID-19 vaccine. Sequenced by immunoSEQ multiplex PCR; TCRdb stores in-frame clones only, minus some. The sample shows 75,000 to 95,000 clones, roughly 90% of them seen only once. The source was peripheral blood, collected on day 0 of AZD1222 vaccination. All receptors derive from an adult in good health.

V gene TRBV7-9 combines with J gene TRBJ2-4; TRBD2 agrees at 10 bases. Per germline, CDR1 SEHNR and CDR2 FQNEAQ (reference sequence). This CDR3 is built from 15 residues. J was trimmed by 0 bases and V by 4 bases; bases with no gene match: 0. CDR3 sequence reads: CASSSSGGAKNIQYF. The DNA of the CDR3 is TGTGCCAGCAGCTCTAGCGGGGGAGCCAAAAACATTCAGTACTTC.

The CDR3 nucleotides are TGTGCCAGCATGCTCCTAGCGGGGGAACCGCAGTATTTT. The encoded protein is CASMLLAGEPQYF. J is TRBJ2-3 and V is TRBV12-3 or TRBV12-4, with 10 positions matching TRBD2. This CDR3 spans 13 amino acids. The V segment lost 7 bases and the J segment 10 bases; nucleotides outside the gene matches: 8.

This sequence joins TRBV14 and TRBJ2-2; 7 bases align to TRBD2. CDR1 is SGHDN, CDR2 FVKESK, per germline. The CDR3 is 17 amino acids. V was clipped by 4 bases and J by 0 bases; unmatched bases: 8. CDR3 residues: CASSPIPAGPNTGELFF. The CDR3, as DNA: TGTGCCAGCAGCCCGATTCCAGCGGGACCGAACACCGGGGAGCTGTTTTTT.

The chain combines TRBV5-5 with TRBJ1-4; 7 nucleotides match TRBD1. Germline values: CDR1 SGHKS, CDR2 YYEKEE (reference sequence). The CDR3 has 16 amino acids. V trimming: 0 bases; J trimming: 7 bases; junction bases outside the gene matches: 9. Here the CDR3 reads CASSLAETGKGEKLFF. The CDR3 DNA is TGTGCCAGCAGCTTGGCCGAGACAGGGAAGGGTGAAAAACTGTTTTTT.

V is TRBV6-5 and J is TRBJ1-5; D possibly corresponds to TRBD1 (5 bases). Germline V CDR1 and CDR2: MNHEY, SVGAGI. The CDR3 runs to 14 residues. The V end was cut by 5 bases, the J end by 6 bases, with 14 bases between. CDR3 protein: CASSRDFRGQPQHF. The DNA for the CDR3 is TGTGCCAGCAGTAGGGACTTTCGGGGTCAGCCCCAGCATTTT.

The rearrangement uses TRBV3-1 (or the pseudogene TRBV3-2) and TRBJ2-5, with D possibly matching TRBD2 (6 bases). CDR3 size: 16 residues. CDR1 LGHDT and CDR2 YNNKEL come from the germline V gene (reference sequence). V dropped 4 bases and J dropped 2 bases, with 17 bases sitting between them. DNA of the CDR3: TGTGCCAGCAGCCCCACAGGCGGGAATTCACAAGAGACCCAGTACTTC. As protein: CASSPTGGNSQETQYF.

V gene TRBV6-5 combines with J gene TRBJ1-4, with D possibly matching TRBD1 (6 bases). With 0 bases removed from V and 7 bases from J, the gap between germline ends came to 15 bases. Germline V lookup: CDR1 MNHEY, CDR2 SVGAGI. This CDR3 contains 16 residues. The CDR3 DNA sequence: TGTGCCAGCAGTTACTCGGGACACCGGTTTGGTGAAAAACTGTTTTTT. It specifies CASSYSGHRFGEKLFF.

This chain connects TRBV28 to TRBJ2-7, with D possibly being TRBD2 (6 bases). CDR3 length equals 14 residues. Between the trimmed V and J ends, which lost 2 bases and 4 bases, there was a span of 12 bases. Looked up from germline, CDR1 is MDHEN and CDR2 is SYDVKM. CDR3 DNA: TGTGCCAGCAGTTTACCCGGGAGTGGGTACGAGCAGTACTTC. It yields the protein CASSLPGSGYEQYF.

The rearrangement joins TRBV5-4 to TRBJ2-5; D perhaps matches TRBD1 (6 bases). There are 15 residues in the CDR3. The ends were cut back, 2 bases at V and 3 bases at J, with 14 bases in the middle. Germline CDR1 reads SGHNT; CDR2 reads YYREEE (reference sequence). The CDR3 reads CASSFMVQGKETQYF. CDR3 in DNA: TGTGCCAGCAGCTTTATGGTTCAGGGGAAAGAGACCCAGTACTTC.

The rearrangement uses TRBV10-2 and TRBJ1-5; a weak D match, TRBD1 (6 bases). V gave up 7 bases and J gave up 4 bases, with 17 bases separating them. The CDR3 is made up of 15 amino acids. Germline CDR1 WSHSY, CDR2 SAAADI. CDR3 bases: TGCGCCAGCACCGAGAGGGGGGCTGGAAATCAGCCCCAGCATTTT. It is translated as CASTERGAGNQPQHF.

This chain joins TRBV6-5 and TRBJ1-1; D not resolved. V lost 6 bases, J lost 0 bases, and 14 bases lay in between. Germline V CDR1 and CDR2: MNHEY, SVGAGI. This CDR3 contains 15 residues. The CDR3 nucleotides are TGTGCCAGCAGCCCCCTCGGTGCATTGAACACTGAAGCTTTCTTT. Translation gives CASSPLGALNTEAFF.

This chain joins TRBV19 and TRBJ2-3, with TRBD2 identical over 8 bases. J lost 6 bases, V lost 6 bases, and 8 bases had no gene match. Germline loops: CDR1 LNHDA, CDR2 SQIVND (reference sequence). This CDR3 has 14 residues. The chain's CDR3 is CASSPSGRTDTQYF. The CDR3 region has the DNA TGTGCCAGTAGCCCCAGCGGGAGAACCGATACGCAGTATTTT.

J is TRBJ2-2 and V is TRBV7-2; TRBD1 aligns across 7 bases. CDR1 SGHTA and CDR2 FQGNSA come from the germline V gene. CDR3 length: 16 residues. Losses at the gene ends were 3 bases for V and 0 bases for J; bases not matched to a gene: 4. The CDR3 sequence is CASSFTGTANTGELFF. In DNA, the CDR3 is TGTGCCAGCAGCTTCACCGGGACAGCGAACACCGGGGAGCTGTTTTTT.

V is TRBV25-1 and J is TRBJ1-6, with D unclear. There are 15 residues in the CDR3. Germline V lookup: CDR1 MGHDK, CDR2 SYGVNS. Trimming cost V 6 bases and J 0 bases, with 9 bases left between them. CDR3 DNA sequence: TGTGCCAGCAGCGGGTCCGGCTCCTATAATTCACCCCTCCACTTT. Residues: CASSGSGSYNSPLHF.

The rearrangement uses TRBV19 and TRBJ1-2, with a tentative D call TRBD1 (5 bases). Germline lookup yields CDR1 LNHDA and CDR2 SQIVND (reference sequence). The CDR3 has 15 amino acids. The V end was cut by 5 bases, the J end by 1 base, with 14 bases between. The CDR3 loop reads CASSPRDGHNYGYTF. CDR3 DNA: TGTGCCAGTAGTCCCCGGGACGGTCATAACTATGGCTACACCTTC.

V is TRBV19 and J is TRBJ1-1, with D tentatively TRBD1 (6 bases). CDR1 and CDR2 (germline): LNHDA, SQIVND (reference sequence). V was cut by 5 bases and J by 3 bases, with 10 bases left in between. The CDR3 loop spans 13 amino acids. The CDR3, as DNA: TGTGCCAGTAGTTCACAGGGCCACACTGAAGCTTTCTTT. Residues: CASSSQGHTEAFF.

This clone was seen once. The CDR3 sequence is CASSLGQGPEKLFF. The CDR3 region has the DNA TGTGCCAGCAGCTTAGGACAGGGACCGGAAAAACTGTTTTTT. The rearrangement uses TRBV7-9 and TRBJ1-4; TRBD1 matches 7 bases. Germline-derived CDR1 and CDR2 are SEHNR and FQNEAQ (reference sequence). The CDR3 runs 14 residues. The V segment lost 1 base and the J segment 8 bases; nucleotides outside the gene matches: 4.

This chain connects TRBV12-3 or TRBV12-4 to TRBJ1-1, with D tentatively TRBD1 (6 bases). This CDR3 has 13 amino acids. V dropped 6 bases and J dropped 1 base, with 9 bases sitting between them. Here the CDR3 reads CASRPGQNTEAFF. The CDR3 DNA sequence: TGTGCCAGCAGACCGGGACAGAACACTGAAGCTTTCTTT.

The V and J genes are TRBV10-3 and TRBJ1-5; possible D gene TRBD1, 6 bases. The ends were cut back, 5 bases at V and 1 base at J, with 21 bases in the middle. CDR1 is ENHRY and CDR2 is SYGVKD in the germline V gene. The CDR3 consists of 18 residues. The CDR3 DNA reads TGTGCCATCAGTCCCCACGGAAACAGGGCGGAAAGCAATCAGCCCCAGCATTTT. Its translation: CAISPHGNRAESNQPQHF.

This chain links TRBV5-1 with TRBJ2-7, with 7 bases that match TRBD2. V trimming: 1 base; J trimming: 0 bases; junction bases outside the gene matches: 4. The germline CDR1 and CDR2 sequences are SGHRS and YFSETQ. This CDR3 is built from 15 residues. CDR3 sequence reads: CASSLQVAGSYEQYF. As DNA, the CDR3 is TGCGCCAGCAGCTTGCAAGTAGCGGGCTCCTACGAGCAGTACTTC.

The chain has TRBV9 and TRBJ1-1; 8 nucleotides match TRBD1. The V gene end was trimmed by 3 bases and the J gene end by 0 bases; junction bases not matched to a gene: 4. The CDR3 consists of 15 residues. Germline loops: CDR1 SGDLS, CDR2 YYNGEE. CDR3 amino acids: CASSETGGLNTEAFF. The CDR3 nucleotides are TGTGCCAGCAGCGAAACAGGGGGGTTGAACACTGAAGCTTTCTTT.

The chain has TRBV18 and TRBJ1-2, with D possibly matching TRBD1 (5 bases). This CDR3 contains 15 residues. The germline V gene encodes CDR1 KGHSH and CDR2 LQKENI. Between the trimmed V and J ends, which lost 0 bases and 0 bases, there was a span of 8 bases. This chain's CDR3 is CASSPPARANYGYTF. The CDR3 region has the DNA TGTGCCAGCTCACCACCGGCCAGGGCTAACTATGGCTACACCTTC. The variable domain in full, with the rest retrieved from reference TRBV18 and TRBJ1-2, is NAGVMQNPRHLVRRRGQEARLRCSPMKGHSHVYWYRQLPEEGLKFMVYLQKENIIDESGMPKERFSAEFPKEGPSILRIQQVVRGDSAAYFCASSPPARANYGYTFGSGTRLTVV.

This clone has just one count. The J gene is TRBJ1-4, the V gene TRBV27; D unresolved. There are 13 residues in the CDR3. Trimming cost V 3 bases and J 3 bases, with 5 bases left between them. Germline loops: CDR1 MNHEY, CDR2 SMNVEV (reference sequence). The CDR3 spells CASSFQPNEKLFF. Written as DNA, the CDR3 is TGTGCCAGCAGTTTTCAGCCTAATGAAAAACTGTTTTTT.

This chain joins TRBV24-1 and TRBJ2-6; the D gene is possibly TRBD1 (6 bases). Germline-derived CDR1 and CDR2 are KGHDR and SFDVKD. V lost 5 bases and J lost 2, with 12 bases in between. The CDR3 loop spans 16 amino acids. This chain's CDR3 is CATSGIRGAGANVLTF. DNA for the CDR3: TGTGCCACCAGTGGCATCAGGGGAGCTGGGGCCAACGTCCTGACTTTC.

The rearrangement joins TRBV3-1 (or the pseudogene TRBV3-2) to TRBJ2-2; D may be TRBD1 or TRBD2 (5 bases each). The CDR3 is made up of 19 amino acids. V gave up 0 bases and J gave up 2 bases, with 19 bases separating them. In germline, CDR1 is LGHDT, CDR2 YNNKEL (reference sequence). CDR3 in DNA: TGTGCCAGCAGCCAAGAAAATCGCTGGGGACCTAGAAACACCGGGGAGCTGTTTTTT. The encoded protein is CASSQENRWGPRNTGELFF.

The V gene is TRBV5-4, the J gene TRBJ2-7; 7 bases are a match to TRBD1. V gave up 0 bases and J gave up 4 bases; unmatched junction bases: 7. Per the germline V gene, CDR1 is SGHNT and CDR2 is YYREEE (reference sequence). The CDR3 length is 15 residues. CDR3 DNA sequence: TGTGCCAGCAGCTTGGGGGGGACAGTAAGGTACGAGCAGTACTTC. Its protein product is CASSLGGTVRYEQYF.

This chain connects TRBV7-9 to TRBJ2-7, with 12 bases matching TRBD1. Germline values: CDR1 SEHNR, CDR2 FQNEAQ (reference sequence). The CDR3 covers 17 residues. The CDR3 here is CITQGTGGLGLFGEQYV. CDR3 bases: TGTATCACCCAGGGGACAGGGGGCTTAGGTCTTTTCGGCGAGCAGTACGTC.